Given below is one T cell receptor (beta chain) in context. The sample originates from a study of blood T cell repertoires in COVID-19. As for the study in general: Whether acute or convalescent, the COVID-19 samples came from the United States, Italy and Spain.

The repertoire was sequenced with immunoSEQ multiplex PCR; TCRdb's copy has only in-frame clones and lacks some. The sample holds some 160,000 clones, roughly nine tenths seen once. Germline lookup yields CDR1 SGHDT and CDR2 YYEEEE. The V and J ends lost 4 bases and 5 bases, in that order; junction bases with no gene match: 7. The CDR3 loop spans 14 amino acids. This clonotype originated in a woman aged 70-85 years with acute or convalescent COVID-19. V usage is TRBV5-6 and J usage is TRBJ2-5; the match to TRBD1 covers 8 bases. Sequenced material: peripheral blood. This CDR3 reads CASSPGQATETQYF. The CDR3 DNA is TGTGCCAGCAGCCCGGGACAGGCCACGGAGACCCAGTACTTC.